This TCR beta chain was obtained from a study of OX40 agonist ivuxolimab in advanced cancers. Overall study: Dose-escalation cases comprised hepatocellular carcinoma, melanoma, renal cell or head and neck cancer. Eligibility admitted prior anti-PD-1, anti-PD-L1 or anti-CTLA-4 therapy; approximately 40% had some.

Assay used: immunoSEQ multiplex PCR; TCRdb lists only in-frame clones, some missing. The sample contains some 85,000 clones, 90% to 95% of which appear only once. Overall study results and limits: Antigens targeted by the expanded peripheral T cells were not determined. Clonal expansion was among the lowest in partial responders at 0.1-3.0 mg/kg, especially CD8+.

The CDR3 consists of 12 residues. V was cut by 5 bases and J by 9 bases, with 14 bases left in between. CDR1 is MNHNY, CDR2 SVGAGI, per germline (reference sequence). About this clone itself: The antigen is unknown.

The sequence was collected from an adult with an advanced solid tumor such as melanoma, head and neck, liver or kidney cancer. The sample consisted of CD4+ or CD8+ T cells sorted from blood, taken in a trial of the OX40 agonist ivuxolimab. The chain is built from TRBV6-6 and TRBJ2-7; possible D gene TRBD1, 6 bases. The CDR3 sequence: CASSIQGSGQYF. In DNA, the CDR3 is TGTGCCAGCAGTATCCAGGGGTCGGGGCAGTACTTC.